Following are 2 T cell receptor beta chains from one sample sequenced in a study of blood T cells in healthy people across ages. Together with a sample-barcoded 5' primer, a J-beta primer mix was included in a second PCR lasting about 7 to 11 cycles. TCRdb re-derived calls from the 5' RACE reads in MiXCR, one entry per CDR3 protein. The top ten hold 0.75% of the sample, which has fewer than 1,200,000 distinct CDR3 sequences, about 23% seen once. The sample was also linked to a second study, of T cells of mothers and their children.

The specimen sequenced was blood. The receptors stem from a girl aged 2-15 years in good health.

The rearrangement joins TRBV20-1 to TRBJ2-7, with 8 bases matching TRBD1. The CDR3 has 18 amino acids. The J segment lost 4 bases and the V segment lost 1 base, leaving 18 bases of the junction unmatched. Germline CDR1 and CDR2: DFQATT and SNEGSKA (reference sequence). CDR3 nucleotides: TGCAGTGCTAGAGCATGGACAGGGAAAAGGTCGCAGGAGTACGAGCAGTACTTC. This translates into CSARAWTGKRSQEYEQYF.

The chain carries TRBV20-1 and TRBJ2-7; a possible D gene is TRBD1 (6 bases). The germline V gene encodes CDR1 DFQATT and CDR2 SNEGSKA (reference sequence). V was shortened by 6 bases and J by 3 bases, with 15 bases between the two germline ends. The CDR3 has 13 amino acids. As DNA, the CDR3 is TGCAGTGCCAGGGGTACAAAGGACTACGAGCAGTACTTC. Translated: CSARGTKDYEQYF.